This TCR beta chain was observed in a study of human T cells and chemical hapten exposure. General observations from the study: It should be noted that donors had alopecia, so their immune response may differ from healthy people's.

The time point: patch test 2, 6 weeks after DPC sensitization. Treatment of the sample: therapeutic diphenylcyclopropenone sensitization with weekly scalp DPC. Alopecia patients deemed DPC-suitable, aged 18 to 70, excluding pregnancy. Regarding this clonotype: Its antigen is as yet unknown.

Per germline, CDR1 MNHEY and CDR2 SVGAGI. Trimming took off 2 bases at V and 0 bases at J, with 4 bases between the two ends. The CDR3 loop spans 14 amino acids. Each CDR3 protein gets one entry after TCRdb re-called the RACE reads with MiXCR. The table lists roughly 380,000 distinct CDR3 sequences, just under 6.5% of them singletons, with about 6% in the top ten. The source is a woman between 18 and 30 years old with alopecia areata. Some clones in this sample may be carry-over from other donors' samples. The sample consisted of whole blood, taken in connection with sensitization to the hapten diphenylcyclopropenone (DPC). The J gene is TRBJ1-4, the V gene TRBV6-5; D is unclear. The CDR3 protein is CASSYSATNEKLFF. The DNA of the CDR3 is TGTGCCAGCAGTTACAGTGCAACTAATGAAAAACTGTTTTTT.